The rows below give T cell receptor beta chains drawn from one sample of a study of regulatory T cells in long-lasting Graves disease. One entry per CDR3 protein, called by TCRdb with MiXCR from the multiplex PCR reads. The sample has roughly 610,000 distinct CDR3 sequences; about 16% are singletons. The sample was also linked to a second study, of T cells in Graves' hyperthyroidism and ophthalmopathy.

The source was peripheral blood mononuclear cells (PBMCs), collected at new diagnosis, from a patient treated with antithyroid drugs. The receptors stem from a woman aged 25 to 39 with Graves disease. Both conserved end residues are part of each CDR3. D genes are given only for firm matches. For some rows the clone size is stated as once, few or many, or as a class when expanded; others skip it.

CDR3aa	CDR3nt	abundance	d_gene	v_gene	j_gene
CASSTGLGMIQPQHF	TGTGCCAGCAGCACCGGATTGGGGATGATTCAGCCCCAGCATTTT	many	.	TRBV5-5	TRBJ1-5
CATSDFGRDRGFLDTGELFF	TGTGCCACCAGTGATTTCGGGCGGGACAGGGGGTTTCTGGACACCGGGGAGCTGTTTTTT	.	TRBD1	TRBV24-1	TRBJ2-2
CSASSWLAGGPGADTQYF	TGCAGTGCTAGCTCTTGGCTAGCGGGAGGGCCCGGAGCAGATACGCAGTATTTT	many	TRBD2	TRBV20-1	TRBJ2-3
CASSSSGGGGNQPQHF	TGTGCCAGCAGTTCGTCGGGAGGGGGGGGCAATCAGCCCCAGCATTTT	.	.	TRBV6-2/TRBV6-3	TRBJ1-5
CASSVTSGNSGTDTQYF	TGTGCCAGCAGCGTGACTAGCGGGAATTCCGGGACAGATACGCAGTATTTT	few	TRBD2	TRBV9	TRBJ2-3
CASSSTTLSRQGRYTF	TGTGCCAGCAGTTCTACTACGCTCTCCCGACAGGGTCGCTACACCTTC	many	TRBD1	TRBV12-3/TRBV12-4	TRBJ1-2
CASRTRGELFF	TGTGCCAGCAGAACCCGGGGGGAGCTGTTTTTT	once	.	TRBV12-3/TRBV12-4	TRBJ2-2
CATSDFTGDQETQYF	TGTGCCACCAGTGATTTCACAGGGGACCAAGAGACCCAGTACTTC	few	TRBD1	TRBV24-1	TRBJ2-5
CATSDSRRGSETQYF	TGTGCCACCAGTGATTCGAGAAGGGGTTCGGAGACCCAGTACTTC	few	.	TRBV24-1	TRBJ2-5
CASSTYNSYEQYF	TGTGCCAGCAGTACCTATAACTCCTACGAGCAGTACTTC	many	.	TRBV12-3/TRBV12-4	TRBJ2-7
CAWRQGNGYTF	TGTGCCTGGAGGCAGGGGAATGGCTACACCTTC	many	.	TRBV30	TRBJ1-2
CASSVGVRDTQYF	TGTGCCAGCAGCGTAGGTGTCCGGGATACGCAGTATTTT	.	.	TRBV9	TRBJ2-3
CASSLGTSGRVETQYF	TGTGCCAGCAGCTTGGGGACTAGCGGGAGGGTGGAGACCCAGTACTTC	few	TRBD2	TRBV5-4	TRBJ2-5
CASSKGDRGYTF	TGTGCCAGCAGTAAGGGGGACCGCGGCTACACCTTC	many	.	TRBV6-1	TRBJ1-2
CASSSPPGQFSYEQYF	TGTGCCAGCAGTTCCCCCCCGGGCCAGTTCTCCTACGAGCAGTACTTC	few	.	TRBV27	TRBJ2-7
CASRTGTEKLFF	TGTGCCAGCAGAACGGGTACTGAAAAACTGTTTTTT	many	.	TRBV6-1	TRBJ1-4
CASSPRGQGSNEQFF	TGTGCCAGCAGCCCGAGGGGACAGGGGAGCAATGAGCAGTTCTTC	.	TRBD1	TRBV9	TRBJ2-1
CASSLTGGPQPQHF	TGTGCCAGCAGTTTGACAGGGGGCCCACAGCCCCAGCATTTT	many	TRBD1	TRBV28	TRBJ1-5
CAISDRAANYGYTF	TGTGCCATCTCCGACAGGGCTGCTAACTATGGCTACACCTTC	many	TRBD1	TRBV10-3	TRBJ1-2
CASSRTAGQRNTEAFF	TGTGCCAGCAGCCGGACCGCAGGGCAGAGGAACACTGAAGCTTTCTTT	many	.	TRBV28	TRBJ1-1
CASSYSWAFF	TGTGCCAGCAGTTACTCATGGGCTTTCTTT	.	.	TRBV6-5	TRBJ1-1
CASSPDPGRGPYEQYF	TGTGCCAGCAGTCCGGACCCTGGCAGGGGGCCTTACGAGCAGTACTTC	few	TRBD1	TRBV27	TRBJ2-7
CASSLLTRYNEQFF	TGTGCCAGCAGCTTATTAACTAGATACAATGAGCAGTTCTTC	few	.	TRBV7-2	TRBJ2-1